This TCR beta chain was documented in a study of blood T cell repertoires in COVID-19. Study-level background: The United States, Italy and Spain supplied acute and convalescent COVID-19 samples.

Germline V gene lookup returns CDR1 LNHDA and CDR2 SQIVND (reference sequence). V shed 4 bases and J shed 6 bases, with 15 bases lying between them. CDR3 length equals 14 residues. Recruitment covered over 20 US areas and drew participants whose ages spanned roughly 18 to 100 years. Participants reported their clinical history, and cohort assignment relied on those reports. Symptom resolution, clearance, or two negative PCRs marked donors in Cohort 3 as recovered. Libraries were prepared by immunoSEQ multiplex PCR; TCRdb keeps only in-frame clonotypes and omits some of them. The repertoire consists of approximately 440,000 clones, with around 90% occurring once and the leading ten covering about 0.63%.

This TCR was recovered from a young man who had recovered from COVID-19. Specimen: PBMCs or T cells enriched from blood (not recorded which). The chain links TRBV19 to TRBJ1-1; TRBD1 might be the D (5 bases). The CDR3 sequence: CASSNRGGNAEAFF. The DNA of the CDR3 is TGTGCCAGTAGTAATAGGGGCGGAAACGCTGAAGCTTTCTTT.